This TCR beta chain was obtained from a study of human T cells and chemical hapten exposure. Overall study: Alopecia areata, totalis or universalis affected patients, mainly female. Per-sample variation in TCR yield stemmed mainly from small pooled library volume differences.

Each CDR3 protein is one row after TCRdb ran MiXCR on the RACE reads. The data hold roughly 34,000 distinct CDR3 sequences, with about 9.4% observed a single time. The time point was: pre-sensitization, week 0. Treatment meaning: therapeutic diphenylcyclopropenone sensitization with weekly scalp DPC. Unfractionated whole blood served as the source for total RNA extraction. The source was whole blood, collected in connection with sensitization to the hapten diphenylcyclopropenone (DPC). The TCR comes from a man aged 45-60 years with alopecia areata. Some clones in this sample may be carry-over from other donors' samples.

CDR3 sequence: CSARGGVSNQPQHF. The CDR3, as DNA: TGCAGTGCTAGAGGGGGGGTTTCTAATCAGCCCCAGCATTTT. V usage is TRBV20-1 and J usage is TRBJ1-5; the D gene is possibly TRBD1 (5 bases). Germline lookup yields CDR1 DFQATT and CDR2 SNEGSKA (reference sequence). V was shortened by 1 base and J by 4 bases, with 11 bases between the two germline ends. The CDR3 totals 14 residues.